Included here is one T cell receptor beta chain sequence, with context. Original processing notes: Amplification of reference gene primers provided the estimated nucleated cell counts. The repertoire was sequenced with immunoSEQ multiplex PCR; TCRdb's copy has only in-frame clones and lacks some. V and J calls and clone size come straight from that table; D and trimming were deduced from the DNA. The sample includes 95,000 to 150,000 clones, 84% seen only once; the top ten take around 3.9%. The data are from a study of blood T cell repertoires in COVID-19. Enrolled through a virtual design, the participants were between about 18 and 100 years of age and came from 24 US areas. Germline V gene data show CDR1 as SGHVS and CDR2 as FNYEAQ. V dropped 7 bases and J dropped 5; count of bases not matched to a gene: 13. This CDR3 region has 16 residues.

This TCR derives from a woman younger than 45 who had recovered from COVID-19. The V call is TRBV7-6, the J call TRBJ2-2; 7 bases map to TRBD2. Specimen: PBMCs or T cells enriched from blood (not recorded which). DNA of the CDR3: TGTGCCAGCACCCTAACGGCAAGCGGGATTACCGGGGAGCTGTTTTTT. Encoded protein: CASTLTASGITGELFF.